This TCR beta chain is from a study of blood T cells in healthy people across ages. The study, taken as a whole, reports: A strong correlation was seen between TCR beta diversity and naive T cell percentage. The fall in TCR beta diversity per million T cells was roughly linear with age.

This clonotype was counted between two and nine times. The antigen remains undetermined. Every participating donor contributed 9.5 to 10 milliliters of peripheral blood through a draw. Combining a sample-barcoded 5' primer with a J-beta primer mix, a second PCR ran for roughly 7 to 12 cycles. Every sample gave at least 2.5 million paired-end reads containing CDR3. TCRdb itself ran the 5' RACE reads through MiXCR, one entry per CDR3 protein. Of under 800,000 distinct CDR3 sequences listed, roughly 20% were seen once; the top ten hold approximately 3.6%. This CDR3 is 15 amino acids long. J lost 4 bases, V lost 6 bases, and 11 bases had no gene match. Germline V lookup: CDR1 DFQATT, CDR2 SNEGSKA (reference sequence).

This receptor was obtained from a man in his sixties or seventies in good health. Sequenced: blood. The V and J genes are TRBV20-1 and TRBJ2-2; 7 nucleotides match TRBD2. CDR3 loop: CSANSGSRATGELFF. Here the CDR3 DNA reads TGCAGTGCCAATAGCGGGTCGCGTGCCACCGGGGAGCTGTTTTTT.